The clone carrying this TCR beta chain was observed a few times. Its antigen is unidentified. These data come from a study of post-analysis software for immune sequencing data. Regarding the study as a whole: Significantly decreased normalized Chao1 diversity was recorded for multiple sclerosis patients relative to controls. Patients had higher frequencies than controls of about 5 TRBV segments, including TRBV5-6, TRBV5-1 and TRBV20-1.

Unique molecular identifiers were built into the TCR beta cDNA libraries. TCRdb processed the PCR reads anew with MiXCR; each CDR3 protein has one entry. This repertoire shows roughly 540,000 distinct CDR3 sequences, around a third found once; its top ten account for around 5.9%. Germline V gene data show CDR1 as KGHDR and CDR2 as SFDVKD. J was trimmed by 4 bases and V by 4 bases; bases with no gene match: 9. The CDR3 totals 16 residues. Input material: blood. The J gene is TRBJ1-2, the V gene TRBV24-1; 9 positions match TRBD1. The receptor was derived from a girl under 18 with multiple sclerosis. CDR3 sequence (DNA): TGTGCCACCAGTGACCCACACGACAGGGGGGGCTATGGCTACACCTTC. Its protein product is CATSDPHDRGGYGYTF.